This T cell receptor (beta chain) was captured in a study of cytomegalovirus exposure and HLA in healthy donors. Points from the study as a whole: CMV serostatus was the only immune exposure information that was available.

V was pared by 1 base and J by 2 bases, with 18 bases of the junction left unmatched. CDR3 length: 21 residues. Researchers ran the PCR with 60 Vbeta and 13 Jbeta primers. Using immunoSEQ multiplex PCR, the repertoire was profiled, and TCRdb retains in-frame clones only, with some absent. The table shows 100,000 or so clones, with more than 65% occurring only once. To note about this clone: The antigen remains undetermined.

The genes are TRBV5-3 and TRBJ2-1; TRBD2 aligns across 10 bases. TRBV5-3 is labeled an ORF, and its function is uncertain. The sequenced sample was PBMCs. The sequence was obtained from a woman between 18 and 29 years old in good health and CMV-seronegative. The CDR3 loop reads CARSLSSGRESCRWTYNEQFF. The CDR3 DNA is TGTGCCAGAAGCTTGTCCAGCGGGAGGGAATCCTGTCGTTGGACCTACAATGAGCAGTTCTTC.